This T cell receptor (beta chain) was recorded in a study of blood T cell repertoires in COVID-19. Study information: Samples representing acute and convalescent COVID-19 were sourced from the United States, Italy and Spain.

The germline gives CDR1 SGHVS, CDR2 FQNEAQ. The CDR3 runs 16 residues. The V segment lost 5 bases and the J segment 6 bases; nucleotides outside the gene matches: 12. Method: immunoSEQ multiplex PCR; TCRdb's copy keeps in-frame clones and lacks some. Of 200,000 to 250,000 clones in the sample, about nine tenths were seen once. This chain joins TRBV7-8 and TRBJ2-2; 7 bases agree with TRBD1. This TCR was sampled from a man aged 55 to 70 who had recovered from COVID-19. The sample taken for sequencing was peripheral blood. The CDR3 reads CASSNYRGHVSGELFF. CDR3 sequence (DNA): TGTGCCAGCAGCAACTACAGGGGCCACGTGTCCGGGGAGCTGTTTTTT.